This TCR beta chain was recorded in a study of blood T cell repertoires in COVID-19. Overall study: T cells, B-cell-depleted T cells, or PBMCs supplied cDNA or gDNA.

In the original processing: Amplified reference gene primers provided the basis for estimating nucleated cell counts. Some clones are missing from TCRdb's copy, which holds only in-frame ones; the method was immunoSEQ multiplex PCR. That table supplies the V and J calls and clone size; D and trimming were determined from the DNA. The sample gives around 250,000 clones, around 86% of which show up once; roughly 1.6% is in the top ten. Germline V lookup: CDR1 MNHEY, CDR2 SVGEGT. The CDR3 is 15 residues long. Trimming stripped 2 bases from V and 6 bases from J, with 13 bases between. All enrollees were roughly 18 to 95 years old and from 25 or so US areas. What the recovered Cohort 3 donors had was two negative PCRs, clearance, or symptom resolution.

Sequencing was carried out using PBMCs or T cells enriched from blood (not recorded which). The source is a woman between 45 and 65 years old who had recovered from COVID-19. The rearrangement links TRBV6-2 or TRBV6-3 to TRBJ2-2; the D gene is possibly TRBD2 (7 bases). Here the CDR3 DNA reads TGTGCCAGCAGTTACCTGGGCGGGGGCGCCGGGGAGCTGTTTTTT. This gives the protein CASSYLGGGAGELFF.